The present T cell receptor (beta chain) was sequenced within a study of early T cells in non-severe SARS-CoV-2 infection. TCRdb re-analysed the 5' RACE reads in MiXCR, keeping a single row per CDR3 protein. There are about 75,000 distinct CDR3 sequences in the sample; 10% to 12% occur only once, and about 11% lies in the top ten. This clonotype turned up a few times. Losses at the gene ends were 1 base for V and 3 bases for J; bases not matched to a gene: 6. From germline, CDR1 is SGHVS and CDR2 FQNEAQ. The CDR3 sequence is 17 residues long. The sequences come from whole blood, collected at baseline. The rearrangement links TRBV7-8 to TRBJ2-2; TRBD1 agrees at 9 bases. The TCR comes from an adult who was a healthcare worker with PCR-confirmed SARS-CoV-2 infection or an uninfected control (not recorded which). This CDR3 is CASSLVGQGLYTGELFF. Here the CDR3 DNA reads TGTGCCAGCAGCTTAGTGGGACAGGGTCTTTACACCGGGGAGCTGTTTTTT.